Sequencing of this TCR beta chain was carried out in a study of T cells in localized non-small cell lung cancer. Trimming took 3 bases from V and 0 from J, leaving 11 bases between them. Germline CDR1 is MDHEN and CDR2 is SYDVKM. The CDR3 has 15 amino acids. This clone has more than one count but fewer than ten. The antigen is not known. Here immunoSEQ multiplex PCR was the method, and the copy in TCRdb shows in-frame clones only, minus some. The repertoire holds around 2,800 clones, with 25% to 30% as singletons. Overall study findings and caveats: Longer survival (overall) was linked to higher T cell density in blood.

This receptor was obtained from a woman aged 35-70 years with stage III lung adenocarcinoma. The sample consisted of lung tumor tissue, taken before any cancer treatment. The gene calls are TRBV28 and TRBJ1-1, with no clear D. CDR3 DNA: TGTGCCAGCAGTTTTGGATTTGAAATGAACACTGAAGCTTTCTTT. Its protein is CASSFGFEMNTEAFF.